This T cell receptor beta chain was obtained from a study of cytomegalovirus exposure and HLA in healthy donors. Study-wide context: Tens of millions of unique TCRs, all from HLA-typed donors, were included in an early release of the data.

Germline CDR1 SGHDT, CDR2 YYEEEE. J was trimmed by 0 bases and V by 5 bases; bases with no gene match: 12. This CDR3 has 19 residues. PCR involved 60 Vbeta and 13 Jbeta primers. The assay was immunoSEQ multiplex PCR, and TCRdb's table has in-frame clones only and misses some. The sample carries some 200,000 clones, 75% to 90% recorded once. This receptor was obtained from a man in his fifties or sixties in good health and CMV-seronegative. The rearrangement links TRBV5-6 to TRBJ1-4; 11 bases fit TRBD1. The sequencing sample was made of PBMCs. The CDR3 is CASRPYWTGGIATNEKLFF. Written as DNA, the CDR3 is TGTGCCAGCAGGCCGTACTGGACAGGGGGCATTGCAACTAATGAAAAACTGTTTTTT.